The 12 T cell receptor beta chains given below trace back to one sample, sequenced in a study of OX40 agonist ivuxolimab in advanced cancers. Data came from immunoSEQ multiplex PCR; TCRdb stores just in-frame clones and leaves some out. The sample includes 20,000 to 25,000 clones, roughly 80% seen only once; the top ten take roughly 23%. This specimen was CD4+ or CD8+ T cells sorted from blood, taken in a trial of the OX40 agonist ivuxolimab. The receptors originated from an adult with an advanced solid tumor such as melanoma, head and neck, liver or kidney cancer.

The chain uses TRBV5-1 and TRBJ2-1, with no clear D. CDR1 SGHRS and CDR2 YFSETQ come from the germline V gene. Deletions cut 5 bases from V and 8 bases from J, with 11 bases between. CDR3 size: 12 residues. CDR3 sequence (DNA): TGCGCCAGCAGGGGTGGGTTTGATGAGCAGTTCTTC. Translation: CASRGGFDEQFF.

The genes are TRBV5-5 and TRBJ2-7; D is perhaps TRBD1 (5 bases). The CDR3 consists of 15 residues. Germline V gene data show CDR1 as SGHKS and CDR2 as YYEKEE (reference sequence). The germline V and J ends were trimmed by 2 bases and 0 bases, with 12 bases remaining between them. In DNA, the CDR3 is TGTGCCAGCAGCTTTGCAGGGTATAGCTCCTACGAGCAGTACTTC. It codes for CASSFAGYSSYEQYF.

V and J are TRBV6-5 and TRBJ2-3; 13 positions agree with TRBD2. The ends lost 7 bases at V and 4 bases at J; junction bases unmatched: 5. The CDR3 runs to 15 residues. Germline V gene lookup returns CDR1 MNHEY and CDR2 SVGAGI. CDR3 region: CASTPLAGGADTQYF. CDR3 nucleotide sequence: TGTGCCAGCACCCCACTAGCGGGAGGGGCAGATACGCAGTATTTT.

The chain links TRBV28 to TRBJ1-4; 7 nucleotides align to TRBD1. The CDR3 covers 10 residues. CDR1 is MDHEN, CDR2 SYDVKM, per germline. After removal of 8 bases from V and 13 bases from J, the junction contained 4 bases not matched to a gene. CDR3 nucleotides: TGTGCCAGCCAACAGGGGATACTGTTTTTT. It is translated as CASQQGILFF. The variable domain in full, with the rest retrieved from reference TRBV28 and TRBJ1-4, is DVKVTQSSRYLVKRTGEKVFLECVQDMDHENMFWYRQDPGLGLRLIYFSYDVKMKEKGDIPEGYSVSREKKERFSLILESASTNQTSMYLCASQQGILFFGSGTQLSVL.

The chain couples TRBV7-6 to TRBJ2-1; TRBD2 matches at 8 bases. The CDR3 spans 14 residues. The trim removed 2 bases at V and 7 bases at J, leaving 4 bases unmatched. Germline loops: CDR1 SGHVS, CDR2 FNYEAQ. The CDR3 region is CASSLLGTSNEQFF. As DNA, the CDR3 is TGTGCCAGCAGCTTATTGGGGACTAGTAATGAGCAGTTCTTC.

The genes are TRBV28 and TRBJ2-5, with TRBD1 identical over 11 bases. Gene TRBJ2-7 matches the end of the DNA better, so the J call may be wrong. The germline V gene has CDR1 MDHEN and CDR2 SYDVKM. The CDR3 sequence is 13 residues long. CDR3 loop: CASRGQGDYEQYF. The CDR3 coding sequence is TGTGCCAGTCGGGGACAGGGGGACTACGAGCAGTACTTC.

The V gene is TRBV4-1, the J gene TRBJ2-7; no clear D. Trimming removed 1 base from V and 3 bases from J, with 13 bases in between. This CDR3 has 15 residues. CDR1 and CDR2 from the germline V gene are MGHRA and YSYEKL. CDR3: CASSQARSSVYEQYF. Written as DNA, the CDR3 is TGCGCCAGCAGCCAAGCTCGTAGCAGCGTCTACGAGCAGTACTTC.

This chain connects TRBV29-1 to TRBJ2-7; D might be TRBD2 (5 bases). The V end was cut by 5 bases, the J end by 2 bases, with 13 bases between. The CDR3 totals 13 residues. Germline V lookup: CDR1 SQVTM, CDR2 ANQGSEA. The CDR3 reads CSVSLGLAYEQYF. The DNA for the CDR3 is TGCAGCGTTTCCCTTGGACTGGCCTACGAGCAGTACTTC.

The chain recombines TRBV27 with TRBJ2-1; D is uncertain. CDR3 size: 14 residues. Trimming shortened V by 8 bases and J by 2 bases, and 13 bases separated the two germline ends. CDR1 and CDR2 from the germline V gene are MNHEY and SMNVEV (reference sequence). In nucleotides, the CDR3 is TGTGCCAGCGGCCAGCTTGGGACCTACAATGAGCAGTTCTTC. The encoded protein is CASGQLGTYNEQFF.

J is TRBJ2-7 and V is TRBV27; TRBD1 is a possible D gene (6 bases). V was pared by 2 bases and J by 2 bases, with 7 bases between. The germline V gene has CDR1 MNHEY and CDR2 SMNVEV (reference sequence). This CDR3 comprises 13 residues. DNA for the CDR3: TGTGCCAGCAGTTTAAACAGGGCCTACGAGCAGTACTTC. Translating it yields CASSLNRAYEQYF.

The chain joins TRBV7-2 to TRBJ2-7; 10 nucleotides line up with TRBD1. Germline lookup yields CDR1 SGHTA and CDR2 FQGNSA. Losses at the gene ends were 4 bases for V and 5 bases for J; bases not matched to a gene: 5. This CDR3 has 14 amino acids. The CDR3 DNA follows: TGTGCCAGCAGCTCCGGACAGGGGGTAGACGAGCAGTACTTC. Its translation: CASSSGQGVDEQYF.

The chain employs TRBV9 and TRBJ2-3; D is possibly TRBD1 (6 bases). The germline V gene has CDR1 SGDLS and CDR2 YYNGEE. This CDR3 is built from 16 residues. V shed 3 bases and J shed 4 bases, with 18 bases lying between them. The CDR3 loop reads CASSATDSPAPDTQYF. CDR3 nucleotide sequence: TGTGCCAGCAGCGCGACGGACAGCCCCGCCCCAGATACGCAGTATTTT.